This T cell receptor beta chain was identified in a study of T-cell memory formation after mild COVID-19. Overall study: The TCR clusters were mostly specific to one donor. Study-level findings and limits: Contracting clones localized mainly to CM and EM when CD4+ and mainly to EMRA when CD8+. Second-wave clones peaking on day 37 lacked confirmed SARS-CoV-2 specificity. Clones that shrank (day 15 to 85) were balanced CD4/CD8, whereas later expanders leaned CD4+.

One entry per CDR3 protein, called by TCRdb with MiXCR from the 5' RACE reads. Seen here are 250,000 to 300,000 distinct CDR3 sequences, about a sixth observed once, and the top ten hold less than 30%. This clonotype was detected a few times. Its cognate antigen is unknown. Sequencing was done on a sample of PBMCs or a T cell subset sorted from them (not recorded which). This clonotype was sampled from a man aged 18-30 years who had mild COVID-19 (a few samples of this study predate the infection). Cell type and time point are not known.

The CDR3 DNA follows: TGTGCCTGGAATGGGGGGGGCCTGGGTGATACGCAGTATTTT. Its protein product is CAWNGGGLGDTQYF. The gene calls are TRBV30 and TRBJ2-3; tentatively, D is TRBD2 (7 bases). The V gene lost 4 bases and the J gene lost 6 bases, with 17 bases spanning the gap. Germline CDR1 and CDR2: GTSNPN and SVGIG (reference sequence). The CDR3 totals 14 residues.